This T cell receptor (beta chain) stems from a study of shared clonotypes between healthy human individuals. As for the study in general: Each donor contributed plates that comprised three CD4 naive, three CD4 memory, two CD8 naive and one CD8 memory.

Trimming cost V 1 base and J 10 bases; bases outside gene matches: 3. The length of the CDR3 is 13 residues. Germline V gene data show CDR1 as MDHEN and CDR2 as SYDVKM. The authors divided CD4+ cells into CD45RA+ naive and CD45RA-negative memory subsets. Measured with immunoSEQ multiplex PCR; TCRdb has only the in-frame clones, and not every one. This repertoire shows around 2.5 million clones, roughly 93% found once; its top ten account for approximately 0.36%. In the case of this clone: Its antigen is undetermined.

General study findings and limits: An effect of sequencing depth on clonotype sharing among donors was expected.

J is TRBJ2-1 and V is TRBV28, with 8 nucleotides matching TRBD1. This sequence originates from a man aged 18-30 years in good health. Some clones in this sample may be carry-over from other donors' samples. The specimen sequenced was naive CD4+ T cells from PBMCs. Subset indicated: CD45RA+ positively selected. CDR3 in DNA: TGTGCCAGCAGTTTATACCGGGACAGGGAGCAGTTCTTC. As protein: CASSLYRDREQFF.